The TCR beta chain under discussion was sequenced for a study of CD8+CD57+ T cells in acquired aplastic anemia. Genomic DNA was employed as the template in profiling TCR beta VDJ and CDR3. TCRdb re-analysed the reads in MiXCR, keeping a single row per CDR3 protein. Among about 220,000 distinct CDR3 sequences listed, 34% were seen once. The clonotype was recovered from a human donor in good health, serving as a control. The sequencing sample was made of sorted CD4+, CD8+, or CD8+CD57+ T cells (not recorded which) from PBMCs.

Here the CDR3 reads CAISPAASYNSPLHF. As DNA, the CDR3 is TGTGCCATCAGTCCGGCCGCCTCCTATAATTCACCCCTCCACTTT. The chain couples TRBV10-3 to TRBJ1-6; D remains unclear. Trimming took off 5 bases at V and 0 bases at J, with 8 bases between the two ends. The CDR3 is made up of 15 amino acids. Germline CDR1 ENHRY, CDR2 SYGVKD.